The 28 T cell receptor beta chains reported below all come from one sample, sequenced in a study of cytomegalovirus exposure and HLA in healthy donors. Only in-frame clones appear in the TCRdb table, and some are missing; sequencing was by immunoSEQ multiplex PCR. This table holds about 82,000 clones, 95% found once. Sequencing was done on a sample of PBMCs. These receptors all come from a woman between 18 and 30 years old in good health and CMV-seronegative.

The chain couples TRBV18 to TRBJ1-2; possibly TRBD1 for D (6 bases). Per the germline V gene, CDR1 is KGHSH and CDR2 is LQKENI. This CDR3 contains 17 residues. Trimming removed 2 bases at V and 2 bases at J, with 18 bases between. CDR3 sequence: CASSPKIGGGDNYGYTF. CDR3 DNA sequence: TGTGCCAGCTCACCAAAGATCGGAGGGGGGGACAACTATGGCTACACCTTC.

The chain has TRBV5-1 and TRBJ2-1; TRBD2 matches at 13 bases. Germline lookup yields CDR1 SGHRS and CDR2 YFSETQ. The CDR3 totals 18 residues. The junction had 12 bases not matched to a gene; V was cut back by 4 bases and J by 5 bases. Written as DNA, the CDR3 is TGCGCCAGCAGCCCGAAGGGGACTAGCGGGGCGCTAGACAATGAGCAGTTCTTC. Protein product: CASSPKGTSGALDNEQFF.

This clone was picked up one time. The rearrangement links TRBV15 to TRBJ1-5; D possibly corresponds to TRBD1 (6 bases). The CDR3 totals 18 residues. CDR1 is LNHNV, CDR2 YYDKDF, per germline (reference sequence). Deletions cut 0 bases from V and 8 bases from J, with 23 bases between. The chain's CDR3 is CATSREGLGQWGVEPQHF. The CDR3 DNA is TGTGCCACCAGCAGAGAAGGGCTTGGACAGTGGGGCGTGGAGCCCCAGCATTTT.

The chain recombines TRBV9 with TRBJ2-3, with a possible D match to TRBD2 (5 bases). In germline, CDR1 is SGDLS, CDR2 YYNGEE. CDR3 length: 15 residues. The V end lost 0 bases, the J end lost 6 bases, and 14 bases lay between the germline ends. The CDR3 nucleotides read TGTGCCAGCAGCGTAGTGTCAGGAGGTACTGATACGCAGTATTTT. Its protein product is CASSVVSGGTDTQYF.

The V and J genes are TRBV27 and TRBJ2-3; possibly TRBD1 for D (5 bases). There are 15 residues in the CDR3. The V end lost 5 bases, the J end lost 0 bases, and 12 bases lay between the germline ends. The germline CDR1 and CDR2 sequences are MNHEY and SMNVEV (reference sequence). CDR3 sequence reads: CASSPQGASTDTQYF. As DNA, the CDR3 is TGTGCCAGCAGTCCCCAGGGTGCAAGCACAGATACGCAGTATTTT.

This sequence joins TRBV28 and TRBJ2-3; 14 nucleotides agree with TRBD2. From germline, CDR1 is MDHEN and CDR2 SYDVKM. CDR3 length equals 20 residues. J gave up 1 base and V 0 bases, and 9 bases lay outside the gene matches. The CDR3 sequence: CASSLWSGLAGGLGTDTQYF. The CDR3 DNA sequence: TGTGCCAGCAGTTTATGGAGCGGACTAGCGGGAGGCCTTGGCACAGATACGCAGTATTTT.

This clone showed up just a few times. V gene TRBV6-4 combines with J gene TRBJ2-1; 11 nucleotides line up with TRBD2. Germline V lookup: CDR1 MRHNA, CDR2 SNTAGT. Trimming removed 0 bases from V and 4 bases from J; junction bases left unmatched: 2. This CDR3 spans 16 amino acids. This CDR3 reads CASSDSASGGYNEQFF. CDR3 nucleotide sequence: TGTGCCAGCAGTGACTCGGCTAGCGGGGGGTACAATGAGCAGTTCTTC.

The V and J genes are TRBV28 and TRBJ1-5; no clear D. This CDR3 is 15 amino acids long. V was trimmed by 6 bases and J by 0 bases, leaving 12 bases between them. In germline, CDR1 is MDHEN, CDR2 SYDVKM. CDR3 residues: CASSASSYSNQPQHF. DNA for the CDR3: TGTGCCAGCAGCGCCTCAAGCTATAGCAATCAGCCCCAGCATTTT. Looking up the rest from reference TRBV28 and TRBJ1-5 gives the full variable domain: DVKVTQSSRYLVKRTGEKVFLECVQDMDHENMFWYRQDPGLGLRLIYFSYDVKMKEKGDIPEGYSVSREKKERFSLILESASTNQTSMYLCASSASSYSNQPQHFGDGTRLSIL.

Here the CDR3 DNA reads TGTGCCAGCTCACCCACCCCCAGTGCGGGTAACTATGGCTACACCTTC. Protein sequence: CASSPTPSAGNYGYTF. The chain couples TRBV18 to TRBJ1-2; D not resolved. Per the germline V gene, CDR1 is KGHSH and CDR2 is LQKENI. The CDR3 runs 16 residues. The V end was cut by 3 bases, the J end by 1 base, with 15 bases between.

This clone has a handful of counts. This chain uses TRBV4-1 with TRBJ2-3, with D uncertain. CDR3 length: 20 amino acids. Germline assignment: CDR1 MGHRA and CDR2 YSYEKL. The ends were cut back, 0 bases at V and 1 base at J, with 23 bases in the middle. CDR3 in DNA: TGCGCCAGCAGCCAAGATCGCGGAGACCTAGGCTCTTTTGGCACAGATACGCAGTATTTT. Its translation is CASSQDRGDLGSFGTDTQYF.

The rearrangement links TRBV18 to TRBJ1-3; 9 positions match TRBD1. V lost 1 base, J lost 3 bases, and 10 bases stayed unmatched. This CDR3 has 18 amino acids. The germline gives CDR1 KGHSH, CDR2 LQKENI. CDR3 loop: CASSPRDRATPSGNTIYF. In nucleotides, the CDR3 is TGTGCCAGCTCACCACGGGACAGGGCCACACCAAGTGGAAACACCATATATTTT. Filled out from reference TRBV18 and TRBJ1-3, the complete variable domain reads NAGVMQNPRHLVRRRGQEARLRCSPMKGHSHVYWYRQLPEEGLKFMVYLQKENIIDESGMPKERFSAEFPKEGPSILRIQQVVRGDSAAYFCASSPRDRATPSGNTIYFGEGSWLTVV.

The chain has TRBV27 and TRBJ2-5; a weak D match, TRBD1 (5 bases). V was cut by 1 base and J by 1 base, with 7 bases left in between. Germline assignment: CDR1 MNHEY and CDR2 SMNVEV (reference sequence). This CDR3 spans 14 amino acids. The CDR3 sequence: CASSLWGSQETQYF. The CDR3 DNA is TGTGCCAGCAGTTTATGGGGCAGCCAAGAGACCCAGTACTTC.

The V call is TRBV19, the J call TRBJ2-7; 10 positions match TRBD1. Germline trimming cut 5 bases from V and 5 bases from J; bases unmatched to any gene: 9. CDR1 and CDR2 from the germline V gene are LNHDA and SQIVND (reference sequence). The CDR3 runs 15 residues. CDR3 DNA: TGTGCCAGTAGTCACCGGGACAGGGGTAGGCACGAGCAGTACTTC. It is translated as CASSHRDRGRHEQYF.

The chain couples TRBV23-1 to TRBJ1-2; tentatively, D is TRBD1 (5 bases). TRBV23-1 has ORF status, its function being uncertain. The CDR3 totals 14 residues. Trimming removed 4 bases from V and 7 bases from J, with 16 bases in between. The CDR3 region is CASSRTGGAGGYTF. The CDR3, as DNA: TGCGCCAGCAGTCGGACGGGAGGGGCTGGTGGCTACACCTTC.

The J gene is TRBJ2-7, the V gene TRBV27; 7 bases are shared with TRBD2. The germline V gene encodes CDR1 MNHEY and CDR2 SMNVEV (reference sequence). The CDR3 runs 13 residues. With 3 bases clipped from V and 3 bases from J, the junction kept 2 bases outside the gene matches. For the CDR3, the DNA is TGTGCCAGCAGTTTTTCTAGCGGCTACGAGCAGTACTTC. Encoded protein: CASSFSSGYEQYF.

The CDR3 DNA reads as TGCGCCAGCAGCCCAGGGGGGTTGAGCCTGATGAACACCGGGGAGCTGTTTTTT. Amino acids: CASSPGGLSLMNTGELFF. The chain has TRBV4-3 and TRBJ2-2, with D possibly being TRBD1 (7 bases). V was shortened by 4 bases and J by 1 base, with 19 bases between the two germline ends. The CDR3 has 18 residues. Germline CDR1 is LGHNA and CDR2 is YSLEER.

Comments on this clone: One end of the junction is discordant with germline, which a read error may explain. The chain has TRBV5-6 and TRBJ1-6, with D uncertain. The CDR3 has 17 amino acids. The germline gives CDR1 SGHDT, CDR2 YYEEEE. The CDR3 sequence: CASSLGGPSSYNSLLHF. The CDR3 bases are TGTGCCAGCAGCTTGGGTGGGCCGAGCTCCTATAATTCACTCCTCCACTTT.

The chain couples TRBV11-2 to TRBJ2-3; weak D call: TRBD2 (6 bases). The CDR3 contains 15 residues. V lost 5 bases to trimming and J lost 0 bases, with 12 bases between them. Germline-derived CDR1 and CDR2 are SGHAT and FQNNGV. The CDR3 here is CASSLNLASTDTQYF. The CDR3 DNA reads TGTGCCAGCAGCCTAAACCTAGCGAGCACAGATACGCAGTATTTT.

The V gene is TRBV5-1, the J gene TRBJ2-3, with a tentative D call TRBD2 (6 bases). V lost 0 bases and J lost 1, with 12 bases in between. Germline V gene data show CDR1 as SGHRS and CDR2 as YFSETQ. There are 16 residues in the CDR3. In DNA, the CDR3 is TGCGCCAGCAGCTTGGCCGGGGGACTTCGCACAGATACGCAGTATTTT. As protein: CASSLAGGLRTDTQYF.

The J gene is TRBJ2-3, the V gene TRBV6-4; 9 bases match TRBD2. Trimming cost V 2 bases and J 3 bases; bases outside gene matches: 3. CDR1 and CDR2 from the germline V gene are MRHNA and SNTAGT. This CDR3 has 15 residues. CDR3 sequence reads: CASSDGGGETDTQYF. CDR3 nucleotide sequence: TGTGCCAGCAGTGACGGCGGGGGGGAAACAGATACGCAGTATTTT.

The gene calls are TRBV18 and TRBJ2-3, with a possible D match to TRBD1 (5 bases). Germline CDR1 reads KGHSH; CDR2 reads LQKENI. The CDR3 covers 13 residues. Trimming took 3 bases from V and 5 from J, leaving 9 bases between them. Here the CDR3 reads CASSPRQQDTQYF. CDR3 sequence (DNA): TGTGCCAGCTCACCCCGACAGCAAGATACGCAGTATTTT.

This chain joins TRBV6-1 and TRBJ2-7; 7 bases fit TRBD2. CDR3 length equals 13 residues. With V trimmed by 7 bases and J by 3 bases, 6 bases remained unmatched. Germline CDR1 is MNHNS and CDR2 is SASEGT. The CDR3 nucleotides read TGTGCCAGCACGGGACTAAACAACTACGAGCAGTACTTC. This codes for CASTGLNNYEQYF.

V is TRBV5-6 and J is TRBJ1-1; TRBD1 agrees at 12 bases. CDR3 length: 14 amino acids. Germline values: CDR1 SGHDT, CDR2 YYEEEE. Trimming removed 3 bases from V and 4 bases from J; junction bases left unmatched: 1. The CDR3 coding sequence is TGTGCCAGCAGCTGGGGACAGGGGGCCACTGAAGCTTTCTTT. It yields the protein CASSWGQGATEAFF.

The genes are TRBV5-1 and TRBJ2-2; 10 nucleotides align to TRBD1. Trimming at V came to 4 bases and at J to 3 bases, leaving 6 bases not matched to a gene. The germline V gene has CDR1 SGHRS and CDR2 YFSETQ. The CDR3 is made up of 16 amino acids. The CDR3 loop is CASSKTGTGDTGELFF. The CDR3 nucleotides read TGCGCCAGCAGCAAAACCGGGACAGGGGACACCGGGGAGCTGTTTTTT. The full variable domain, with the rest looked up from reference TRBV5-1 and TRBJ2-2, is KAGVTQTPRYLIKTRGQQVTLSCSPISGHRSVSWYQQTPGQGLQFLFEYFSETQRNKGNFPGRFSGRQFSNSRSEMNVSTLELGDSALYLCASSKTGTGDTGELFFGEGSRLTVL.

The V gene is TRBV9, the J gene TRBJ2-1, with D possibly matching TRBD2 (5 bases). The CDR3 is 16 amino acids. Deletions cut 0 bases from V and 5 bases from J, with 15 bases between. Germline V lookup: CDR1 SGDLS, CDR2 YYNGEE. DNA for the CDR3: TGTGCCAGCAGCGTAGGAGCAGGCGAAGCGGACAATGAGCAGTTCTTC. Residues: CASSVGAGEADNEQFF.

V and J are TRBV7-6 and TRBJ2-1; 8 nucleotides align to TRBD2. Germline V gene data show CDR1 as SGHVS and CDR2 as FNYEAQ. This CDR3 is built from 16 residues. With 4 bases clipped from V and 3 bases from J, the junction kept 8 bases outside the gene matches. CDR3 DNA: TGTGCCAGCAGCTCCCGAGCGGGAGCGGGCTACAATGAGCAGTTCTTC. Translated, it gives CASSSRAGAGYNEQFF.

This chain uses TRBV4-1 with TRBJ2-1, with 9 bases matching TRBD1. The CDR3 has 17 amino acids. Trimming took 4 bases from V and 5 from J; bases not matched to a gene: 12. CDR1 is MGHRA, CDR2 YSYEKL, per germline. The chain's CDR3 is CASSRRLIQGADNEQFF. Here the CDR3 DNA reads TGCGCCAGCAGCCGGAGACTGATACAGGGGGCTGACAATGAGCAGTTCTTC.

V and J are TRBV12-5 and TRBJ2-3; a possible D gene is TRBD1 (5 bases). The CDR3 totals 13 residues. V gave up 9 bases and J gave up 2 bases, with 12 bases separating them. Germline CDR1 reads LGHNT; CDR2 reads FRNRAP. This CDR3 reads CASQGWTTDTQYF. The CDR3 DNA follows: TGTGCTAGCCAGGGTTGGACCACAGATACGCAGTATTTT.